This T cell receptor (beta chain) is from a study of OX40 agonist ivuxolimab in advanced cancers. Study-level background: In this cohort, patients received ivuxolimab, an agonistic anti-OX40 (CD134) antibody. Age averaged approximately 60 years (range roughly 23 to 79), and just over 80% were male.

Study-level results: CD4+ and CD8+ blood T cells expanded clonally by week 6 at 0.1 to 3.0 mg/kg. Certain nonresponding patients likewise had low normalized T-cell clonal expansion.

Regarding this clone: Its antigen is undetermined.

Sequencing used immunoSEQ multiplex PCR; TCRdb keeps in-frame clones, though not all of them. The data contain about 59,000 clones, 75% to 90% of them singletons. The germline V gene has CDR1 WSHSY and CDR2 SAAADI. The CDR3 has 14 residues. V shed 3 bases and J shed 1 base, with 8 bases lying between them. J is TRBJ2-3 and V is TRBV10-2, with D tentatively TRBD1 or TRBD2 (5 bases each). The TCR originated in an adult with an advanced solid tumor such as melanoma, head and neck, liver or kidney cancer. Material: CD4+ or CD8+ T cells sorted from blood, obtained in a trial of the OX40 agonist ivuxolimab. In DNA form, the CDR3 reads TGCGCCAGCAGTGAAACGGGACGCACAGATACGCAGTATTTT. Translated: CASSETGRTDTQYF.